This record concerns one T cell receptor (beta chain) sequence. No antigen is known for it. Germline values: CDR1 SNHLY, CDR2 FYNNEI. V lost 1 base, J lost 6 bases, and 15 bases lay in between. CDR3 length: 15 residues. The primer mix had 60 Vbeta and 13 Jbeta primers. Assay used: immunoSEQ multiplex PCR; TCRdb lists only in-frame clones, some missing. The sample shows approximately 220,000 clones, 65% to 80% of them seen only once. This entry belongs to a study of cytomegalovirus exposure and HLA in healthy donors. Study-level background: The study placed 70% to 90% of its roughly 430 genotyped donors in the Caucasian-associated ancestry cluster.

Study results and caveats: Researchers reported in a later analysis that common viral pathogens appeared linked to several top clusters. More clonal expansion characterized HLA-associated TCR beta chains than equally common others in a later analysis. An analysis done earlier found most TCR beta V segments productive about 87% or about 30% of the time.

The sample consisted of PBMCs. The origin of this receptor is a girl aged 2-15 years in good health and CMV-seronegative. V gene TRBV2 combines with J gene TRBJ1-2, with D unresolved. The CDR3, as DNA: TGTGCCAGCAGTGAAGTGAGGGCTATACGGGATGGCTACACCTTC. Amino acids: CASSEVRAIRDGYTF.